A single sample gave rise to the 7 T cell receptor beta chains below, sequenced in a study of T-cell memory formation after mild COVID-19 (dated by TCRdb to the early 2020s). Receptor libraries were prepared by 5' RACE. TCRdb shows the sequencer as Illumina NovaSeq 6000. In-frame beta chains were kept once TCRdb had trimmed the public reads at Q25 with fastp and called clones with MiXCR. CDR3 protein sequences are deduplicated, and each keeps its most common genes and DNA. This sample comprises about 270,000 distinct CDR3 sequences, under 20% of them detected only once. The ten biggest clones cover around 23% of the sample. Sequencing input: PBMCs or a T cell subset sorted from them (not recorded which). The source of these receptors is a man between 18 and 35 years old who had mild COVID-19 (a few samples of this study predate the infection). The sample titles of this study are shuffled in the database, so cell type and time point are left out; the donor was told from shared clones.

This clonotype was counted only a few times. The gene calls are TRBV7-2 and TRBJ2-7, with 16 bases lining up with TRBD2. The CDR3 is 18 residues long. The V gene end was trimmed by 4 bases and the J gene end by 3 bases; junction bases not matched to a gene: 9. Per the germline V gene, CDR1 is SGHTA and CDR2 is FQGNSA. Written as DNA, the CDR3 is TGTGCCAGCAGCTCCGGGACTAGCGGGGGGGTCGGGCACTACGAGCAGTACTTC. Its translation: CASSSGTSGGVGHYEQYF.

This clonotype has more than one count but fewer than ten. The chain couples TRBV16 to TRBJ1-5; a possible D gene is TRBD1 (5 bases). CDR3 size: 14 residues. Germline CDR1 KGHSY, CDR2 FQNENV. Trimming left V 4 bases short and J 5 bases short, with 12 bases between. In nucleotides, the CDR3 is TGTGCCAGCAGCCGTATAGGGGTGGATCAGCCCCAGCATTTT. Translating it yields CASSRIGVDQPQHF.

This clonotype was counted a few times. The chain employs TRBV4-1 and TRBJ1-1; D is unresolved. The CDR3 runs 13 residues. Germline CDR1 reads MGHRA; CDR2 reads YSYEKL. V gave up 1 base and J gave up 6 bases, with 9 bases separating them. CDR3 nucleotide sequence: TGCGCCAGCAGCCAAGTTGATCTTTCTGAAGCTTTCTTT. It encodes CASSQVDLSEAFF.

In its sample, this clonotype was seen a few times. The rearrangement joins TRBV18 to TRBJ1-5; a weak D match, TRBD1 (5 bases). The ends were cut back, 5 bases at V and 2 bases at J, with 19 bases in the middle. CDR3 length: 17 residues. Germline V CDR1 and CDR2: KGHSH, LQKENI. CDR3 bases: TGTGCCAGCTCAGCATCCCTCGTGGTAGGGGGCAATCAGCCCCAGCATTTT. It yields the protein CASSASLVVGGNQPQHF.

This chain connects TRBV6-2 or TRBV6-3 to TRBJ1-6; tentatively, D is TRBD1 (5 bases). Germline V lookup: CDR1 MNHEY, CDR2 SVGEGT. V lost 0 bases and J lost 3, with 15 bases in between. This CDR3 region has 18 residues. The CDR3: CASSYSGATFGYNSPLHF. The CDR3 DNA is TGTGCCAGCAGTTACTCCGGGGCCACTTTCGGCTATAATTCACCCCTCCACTTT.

This clonotype was found a few times. J is TRBJ2-7 and V is TRBV6-2 or TRBV6-3; weak D call: TRBD1 (6 bases). The CDR3 runs 13 residues. CDR1 is MNHEY and CDR2 is SVGEGT in the germline V gene. V lost 4 bases to trimming and J lost 5 bases, with 12 bases between them. For the CDR3, the DNA is TGTGCCAGCAGTTTTGCAGGGGCAAACGAGCAGTACGTC. It translates to CASSFAGANEQYV.

This clonotype has a handful of counts. The rearrangement uses TRBV4-3 and TRBJ2-3, with no clear D. The germline gives CDR1 LGHNA, CDR2 YSLEER. V lost 1 base to trimming and J lost 2 bases, with 7 bases between them. The CDR3 length is 14 residues. CDR3 sequence reads: CASSQAENTDTQYF. For the CDR3, the DNA is TGCGCCAGCAGCCAAGCGGAAAACACAGATACGCAGTATTTT.